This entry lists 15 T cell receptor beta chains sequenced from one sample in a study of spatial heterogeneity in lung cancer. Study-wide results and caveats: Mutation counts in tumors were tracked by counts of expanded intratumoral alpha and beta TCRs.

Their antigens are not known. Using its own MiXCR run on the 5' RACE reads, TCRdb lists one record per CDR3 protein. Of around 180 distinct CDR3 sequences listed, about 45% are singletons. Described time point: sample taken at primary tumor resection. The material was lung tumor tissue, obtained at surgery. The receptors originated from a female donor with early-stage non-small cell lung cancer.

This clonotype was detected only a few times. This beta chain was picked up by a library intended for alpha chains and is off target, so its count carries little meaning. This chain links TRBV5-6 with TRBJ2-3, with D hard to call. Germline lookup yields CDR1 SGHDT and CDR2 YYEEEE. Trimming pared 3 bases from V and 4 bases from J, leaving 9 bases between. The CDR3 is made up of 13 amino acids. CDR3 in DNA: TGTGCCAGCAGCTCCCGTCCCGCAGATACGCAGTATTTT. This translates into CASSSRPADTQYF.

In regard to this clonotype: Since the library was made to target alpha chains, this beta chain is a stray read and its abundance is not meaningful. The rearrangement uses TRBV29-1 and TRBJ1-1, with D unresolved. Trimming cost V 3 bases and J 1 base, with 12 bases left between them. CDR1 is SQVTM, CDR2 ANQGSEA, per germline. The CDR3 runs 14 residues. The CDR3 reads CSVEKTRPNTEAFF. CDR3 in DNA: TGCAGCGTTGAGAAGACAAGACCGAACACTGAAGCTTTCTTT.

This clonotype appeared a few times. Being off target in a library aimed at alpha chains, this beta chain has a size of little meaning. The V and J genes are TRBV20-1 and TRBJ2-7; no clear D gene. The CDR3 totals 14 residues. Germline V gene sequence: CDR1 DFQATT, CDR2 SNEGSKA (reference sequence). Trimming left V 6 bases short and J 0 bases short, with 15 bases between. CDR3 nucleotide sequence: TGCAGTGCCCCTGTCGCTTTGAGCTCCTACGAGCAGTACTTC. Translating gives CSAPVALSSYEQYF.

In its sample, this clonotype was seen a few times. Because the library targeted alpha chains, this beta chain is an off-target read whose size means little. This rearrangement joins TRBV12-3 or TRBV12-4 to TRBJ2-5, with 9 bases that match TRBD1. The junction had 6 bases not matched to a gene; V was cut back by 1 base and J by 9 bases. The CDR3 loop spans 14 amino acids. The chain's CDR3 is CASSLGTGGEAQYF. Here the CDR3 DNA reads TGTGCCAGCAGTTTAGGCACAGGGGGCGAGGCCCAGTACTTC.

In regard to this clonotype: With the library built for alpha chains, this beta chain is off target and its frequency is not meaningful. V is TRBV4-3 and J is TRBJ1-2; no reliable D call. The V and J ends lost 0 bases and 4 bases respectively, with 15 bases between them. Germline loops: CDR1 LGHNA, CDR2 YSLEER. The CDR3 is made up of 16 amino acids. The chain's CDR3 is CASSQEDDTDAYGYTF. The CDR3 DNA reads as TGCGCCAGCAGCCAAGAGGATGACACCGACGCCTATGGCTACACCTTC.

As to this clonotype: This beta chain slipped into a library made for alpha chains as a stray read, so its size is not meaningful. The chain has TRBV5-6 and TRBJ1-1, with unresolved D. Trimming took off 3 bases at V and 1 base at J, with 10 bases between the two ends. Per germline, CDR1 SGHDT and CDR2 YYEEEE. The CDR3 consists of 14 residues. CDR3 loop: CASSSPRQNTEAFF. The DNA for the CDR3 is TGTGCCAGCAGCTCCCCGAGGCAGAACACTGAAGCTTTCTTT. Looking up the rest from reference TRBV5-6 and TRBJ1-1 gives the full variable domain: DAGVTQSPTHLIKTRGQQVTLRCSPKSGHDTVSWYQQALGQGPQFIFQYYEEEERQRGNFPDRFSGHQFPNYSSELNVNALLLGDSALYLCASSSPRQNTEAFFGQGTRLTVV.

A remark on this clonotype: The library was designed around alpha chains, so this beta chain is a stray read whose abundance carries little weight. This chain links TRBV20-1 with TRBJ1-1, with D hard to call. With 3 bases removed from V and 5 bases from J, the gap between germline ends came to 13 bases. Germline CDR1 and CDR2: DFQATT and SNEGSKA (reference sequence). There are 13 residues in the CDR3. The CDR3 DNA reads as TGCAGTGCTAGGGCCGTCCTGAGGACTGAAGCTTTCTTT. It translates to CSARAVLRTEAFF.

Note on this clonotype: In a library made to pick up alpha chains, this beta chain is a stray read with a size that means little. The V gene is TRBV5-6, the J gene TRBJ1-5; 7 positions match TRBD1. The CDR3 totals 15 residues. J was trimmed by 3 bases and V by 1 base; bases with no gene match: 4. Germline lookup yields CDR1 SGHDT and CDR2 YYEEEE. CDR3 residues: CASSLTGADNQPQHF. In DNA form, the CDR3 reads TGTGCCAGCAGCTTGACAGGGGCCGACAATCAGCCCCAGCATTTT.

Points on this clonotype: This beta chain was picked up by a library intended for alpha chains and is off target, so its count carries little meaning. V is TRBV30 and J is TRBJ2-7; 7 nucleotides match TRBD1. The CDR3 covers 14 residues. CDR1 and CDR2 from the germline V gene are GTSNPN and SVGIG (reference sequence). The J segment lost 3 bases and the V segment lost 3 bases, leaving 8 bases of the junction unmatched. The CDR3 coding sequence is TGTGCCTGGAGCTCCGGACAGGCCTTCTACGAGCAGTACTTC. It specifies CAWSSGQAFYEQYF.

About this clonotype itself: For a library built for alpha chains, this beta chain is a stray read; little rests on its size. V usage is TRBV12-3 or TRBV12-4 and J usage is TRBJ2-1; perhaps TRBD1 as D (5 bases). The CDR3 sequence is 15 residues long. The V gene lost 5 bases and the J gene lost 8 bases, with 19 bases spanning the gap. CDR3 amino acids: CASSPQGDVIDEQFF. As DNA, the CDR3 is TGTGCCAGCAGTCCTCAGGGTGACGTGATAGATGAGCAGTTCTTC.

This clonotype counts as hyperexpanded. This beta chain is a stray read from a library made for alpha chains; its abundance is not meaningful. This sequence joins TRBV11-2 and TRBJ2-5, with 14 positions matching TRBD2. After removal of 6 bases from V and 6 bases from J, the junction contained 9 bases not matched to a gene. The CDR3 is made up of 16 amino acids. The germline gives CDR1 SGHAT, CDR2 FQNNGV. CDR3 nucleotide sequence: TGTGCCAGCAGGGGGACTAGCGGGGGCACGGTTAAGACCCAGTACTTC. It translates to CASRGTSGGTVKTQYF.

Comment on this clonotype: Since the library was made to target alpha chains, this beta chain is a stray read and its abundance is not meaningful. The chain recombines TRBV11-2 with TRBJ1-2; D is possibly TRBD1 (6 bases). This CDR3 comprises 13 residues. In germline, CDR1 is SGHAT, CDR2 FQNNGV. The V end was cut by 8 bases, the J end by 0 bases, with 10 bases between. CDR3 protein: CASGTGTNYGYTF. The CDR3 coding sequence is TGTGCCAGCGGTACAGGGACTAACTATGGCTACACCTTC.

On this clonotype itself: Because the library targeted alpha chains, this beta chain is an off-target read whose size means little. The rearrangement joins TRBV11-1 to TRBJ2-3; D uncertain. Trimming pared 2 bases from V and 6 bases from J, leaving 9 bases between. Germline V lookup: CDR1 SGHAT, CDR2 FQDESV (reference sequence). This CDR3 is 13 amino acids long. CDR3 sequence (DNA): TGTGCCAGCAGCTTACCCCCGGCGGATACGCAGTATTTT. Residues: CASSLPPADTQYF.

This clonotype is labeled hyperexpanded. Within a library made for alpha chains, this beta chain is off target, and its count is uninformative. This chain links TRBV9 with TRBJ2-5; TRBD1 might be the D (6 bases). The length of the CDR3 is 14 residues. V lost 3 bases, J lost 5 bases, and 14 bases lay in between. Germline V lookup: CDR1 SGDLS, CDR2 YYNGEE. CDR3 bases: TGTGCCAGCAGCGCCGAGGACAGATACGAGACCCAGTACTTC. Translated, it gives CASSAEDRYETQYF.

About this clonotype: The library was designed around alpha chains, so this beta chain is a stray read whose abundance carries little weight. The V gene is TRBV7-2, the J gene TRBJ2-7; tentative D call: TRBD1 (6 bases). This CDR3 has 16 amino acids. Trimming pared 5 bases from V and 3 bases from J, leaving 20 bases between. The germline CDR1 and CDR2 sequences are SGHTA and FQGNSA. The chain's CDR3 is CASSPDSGGPVYEQYF. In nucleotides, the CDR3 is TGTGCCAGCAGCCCGGACAGTGGGGGACCGGTCTACGAGCAGTACTTC.